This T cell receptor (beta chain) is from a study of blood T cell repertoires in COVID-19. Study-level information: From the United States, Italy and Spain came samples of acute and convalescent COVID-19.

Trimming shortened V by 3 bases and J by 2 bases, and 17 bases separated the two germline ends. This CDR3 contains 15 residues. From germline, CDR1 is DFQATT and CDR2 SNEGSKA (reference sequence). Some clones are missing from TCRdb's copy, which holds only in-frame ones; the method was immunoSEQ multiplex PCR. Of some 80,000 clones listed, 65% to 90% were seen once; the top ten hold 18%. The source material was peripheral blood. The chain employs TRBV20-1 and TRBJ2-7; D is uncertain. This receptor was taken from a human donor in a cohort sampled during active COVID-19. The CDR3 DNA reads TGCAGTGCTAGTTTCGCAGGCCTACCTACCTACGAGCAGTACTTC. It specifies CSASFAGLPTYEQYF.